This T cell receptor (beta chain) was captured by sequencing in a study of identifying expanded T cells in peripheral blood. The CDR3 has 13 amino acids. Between the trimmed V and J ends, which lost 0 bases and 4 bases, there was a span of 9 bases. Germline V lookup: CDR1 GTSNPN, CDR2 SVGIG (reference sequence). Produced via immunoSEQ multiplex PCR; TCRdb's table is partial and in-frame only. Found here are some 100,000 clones, around nine tenths of them singletons; the top ten hold about 5.5%. Material for sequencing was blood. This TCR came from a person aged 18-69 years in good health. The rearrangement links TRBV30 to TRBJ1-1; D is uncertain. CDR3 sequence reads: CAWSVQAPTEAFF. The CDR3 bases are TGTGCCTGGAGTGTACAAGCGCCCACTGAAGCTTTCTTT.